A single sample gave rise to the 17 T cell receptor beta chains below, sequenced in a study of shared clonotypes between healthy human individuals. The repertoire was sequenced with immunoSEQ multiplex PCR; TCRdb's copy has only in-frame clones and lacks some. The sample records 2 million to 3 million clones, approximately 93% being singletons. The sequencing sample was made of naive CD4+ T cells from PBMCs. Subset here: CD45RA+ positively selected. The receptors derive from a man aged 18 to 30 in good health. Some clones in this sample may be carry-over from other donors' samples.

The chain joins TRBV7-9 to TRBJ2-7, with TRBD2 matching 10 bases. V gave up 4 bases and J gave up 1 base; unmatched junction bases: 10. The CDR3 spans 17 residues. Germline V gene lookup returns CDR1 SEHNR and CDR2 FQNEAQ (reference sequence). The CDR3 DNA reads TGTGCCAGCAGCTCCACAGGGACTAGCGTATCATCCTACGAGCAGTACTTC. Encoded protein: CASSSTGTSVSSYEQYF.

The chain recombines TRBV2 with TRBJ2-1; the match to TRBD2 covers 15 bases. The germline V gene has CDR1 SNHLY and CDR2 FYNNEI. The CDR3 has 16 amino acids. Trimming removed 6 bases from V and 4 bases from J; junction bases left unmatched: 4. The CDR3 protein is CASRRGLAGGYNEQFF. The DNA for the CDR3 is TGTGCCAGCAGACGCGGACTAGCGGGAGGGTACAATGAGCAGTTCTTC.

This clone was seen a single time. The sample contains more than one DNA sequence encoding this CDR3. Here the CDR3 reads CSVAGLLNTEAFF. CDR3 nucleotide sequence: TGCAGCGTTGCGGGACTCCTGAACACTGAAGCTTTCTTT. The V call is TRBV29-1, the J call TRBJ1-1; a weak D match, TRBD1 (5 bases). Germline assignment: CDR1 SQVTM and CDR2 ANQGSEA. The CDR3 extends over 13 amino acids. Trimming left V 4 bases short and J 0 bases short, with 9 bases between.

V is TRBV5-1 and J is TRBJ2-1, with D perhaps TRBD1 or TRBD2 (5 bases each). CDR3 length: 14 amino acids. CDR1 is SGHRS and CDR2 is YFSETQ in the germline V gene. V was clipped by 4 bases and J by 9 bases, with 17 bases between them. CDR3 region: CASSHGTPGGEQFF. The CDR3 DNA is TGCGCCAGCAGCCATGGGACGCCTGGGGGTGAGCAGTTCTTC.

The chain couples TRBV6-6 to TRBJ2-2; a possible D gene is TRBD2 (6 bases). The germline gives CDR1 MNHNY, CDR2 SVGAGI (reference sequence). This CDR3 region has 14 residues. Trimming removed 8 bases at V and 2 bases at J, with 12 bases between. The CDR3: CASSRDFNTGELFF. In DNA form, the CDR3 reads TGTGCCAGCTCTAGGGACTTTAACACCGGGGAGCTGTTTTTT.

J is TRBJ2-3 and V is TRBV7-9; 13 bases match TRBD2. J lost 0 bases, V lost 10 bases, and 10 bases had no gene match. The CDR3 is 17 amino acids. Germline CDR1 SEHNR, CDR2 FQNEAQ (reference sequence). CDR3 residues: CATKRTSGRPSTDTQYF. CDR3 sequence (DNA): TGTGCCACCAAGCGGACTAGCGGGAGACCTAGCACAGATACGCAGTATTTT.

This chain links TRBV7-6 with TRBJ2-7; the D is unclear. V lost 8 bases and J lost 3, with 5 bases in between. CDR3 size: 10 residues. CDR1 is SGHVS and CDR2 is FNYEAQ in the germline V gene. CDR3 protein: CASGDYEQYF. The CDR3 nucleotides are TGTGCCAGCGGTGACTACGAGCAGTACTTC.

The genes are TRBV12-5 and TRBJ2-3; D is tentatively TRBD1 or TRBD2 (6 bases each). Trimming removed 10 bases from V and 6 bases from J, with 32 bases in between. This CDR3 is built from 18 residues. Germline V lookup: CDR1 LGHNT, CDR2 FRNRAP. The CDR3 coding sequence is TGTGCTATACCCCGGACAGTTAAGGGTGTAGGACTAACGGATACGCAGTATTTT. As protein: CAIPRTVKGVGLTDTQYF.

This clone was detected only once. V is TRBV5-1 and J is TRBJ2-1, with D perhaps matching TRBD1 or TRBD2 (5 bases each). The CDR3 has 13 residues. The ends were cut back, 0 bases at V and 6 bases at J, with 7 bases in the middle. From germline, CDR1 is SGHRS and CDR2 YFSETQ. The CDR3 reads CASSLAGTNEQFF. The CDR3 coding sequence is TGCGCCAGCAGCTTGGCCGGGACCAATGAGCAGTTCTTC. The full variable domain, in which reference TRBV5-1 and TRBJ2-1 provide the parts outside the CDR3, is KAGVTQTPRYLIKTRGQQVTLSCSPISGHRSVSWYQQTPGQGLQFLFEYFSETQRNKGNFPGRFSGRQFSNSRSEMNVSTLELGDSALYLCASSLAGTNEQFFGPGTRLTVL.

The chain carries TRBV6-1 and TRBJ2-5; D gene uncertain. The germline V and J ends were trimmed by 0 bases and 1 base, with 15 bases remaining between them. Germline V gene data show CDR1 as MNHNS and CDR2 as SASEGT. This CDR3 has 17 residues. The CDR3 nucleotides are TGTGCCAGCAGTGAAGCCCCCAAGAGTCGAGGCCAAGAGACCCAGTACTTC. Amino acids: CASSEAPKSRGQETQYF.

Here the CDR3 reads CASRSGAQDTEAFF. In DNA, the CDR3 is TGTGCCAGCAGGTCAGGGGCCCAGGACACTGAAGCTTTCTTT. The chain couples TRBV7-2 to TRBJ1-1; D perhaps matches TRBD1 (6 bases). The V gene lost 6 bases and the J gene lost 3 bases, with 14 bases spanning the gap. CDR1 is SGHTA and CDR2 is FQGNSA in the germline V gene. The CDR3 is 14 amino acids.

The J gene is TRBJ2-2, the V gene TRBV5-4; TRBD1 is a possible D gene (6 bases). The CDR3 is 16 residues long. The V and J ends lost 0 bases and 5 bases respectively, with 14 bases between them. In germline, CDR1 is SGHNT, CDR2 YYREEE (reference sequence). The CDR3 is CASSLDFQGITGELFF. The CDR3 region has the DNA TGTGCCAGCAGCTTGGATTTTCAGGGGATAACCGGGGAGCTGTTTTTT. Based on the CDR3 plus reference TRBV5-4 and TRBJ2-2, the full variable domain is ETGVTQSPTHLIKTRGQQVTLRCSSQSGHNTVSWYQQALGQGPQFIFQYYREEENGRGNFPPRFSGLQFPNYSSELNVNALELDDSALYLCASSLDFQGITGELFFGEGSRLTVL.

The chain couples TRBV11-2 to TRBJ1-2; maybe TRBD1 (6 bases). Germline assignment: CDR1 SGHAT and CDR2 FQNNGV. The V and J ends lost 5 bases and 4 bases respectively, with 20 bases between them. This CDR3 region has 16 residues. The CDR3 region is CASSPKTGTLPYGYTF. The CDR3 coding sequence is TGTGCCAGCAGCCCCAAAACCGGGACACTGCCCTATGGCTACACCTTC.

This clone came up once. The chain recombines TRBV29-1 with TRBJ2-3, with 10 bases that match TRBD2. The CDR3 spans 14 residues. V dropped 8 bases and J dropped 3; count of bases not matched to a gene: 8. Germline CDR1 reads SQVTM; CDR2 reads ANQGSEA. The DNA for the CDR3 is TGCAGCACCTGGGCTAGCGGGAGAACAGATACGCAGTATTTT. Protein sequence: CSTWASGRTDTQYF.

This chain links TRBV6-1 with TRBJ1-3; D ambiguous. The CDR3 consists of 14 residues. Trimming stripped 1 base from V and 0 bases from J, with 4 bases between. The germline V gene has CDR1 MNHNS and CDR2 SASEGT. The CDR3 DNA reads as TGTGCCAGCAGTGAAGTAGTCTCTGGAAACACCATATATTTT. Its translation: CASSEVVSGNTIYF.

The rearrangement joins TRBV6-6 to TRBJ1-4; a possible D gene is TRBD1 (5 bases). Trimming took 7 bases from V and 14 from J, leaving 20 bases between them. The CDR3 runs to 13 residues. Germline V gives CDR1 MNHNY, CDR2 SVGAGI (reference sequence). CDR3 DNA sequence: TGTGCCAGCAACCCGGGACGCCTGGAAGGGCTGTTTTTT. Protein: CASNPGRLEGLFF.

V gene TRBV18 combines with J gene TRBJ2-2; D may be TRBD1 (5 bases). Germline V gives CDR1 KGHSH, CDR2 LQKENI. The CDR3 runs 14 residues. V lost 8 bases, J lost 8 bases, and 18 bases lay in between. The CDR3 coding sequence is TGTGCCAGCACCGGCGTCAGGGCCACAGGGGAGCTGTTTTTT. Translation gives CASTGVRATGELFF.